A selection of T cell receptor beta chains follows, all from one sample in a study of cytomegalovirus exposure and HLA in healthy donors. Sequenced by immunoSEQ multiplex PCR; TCRdb stores in-frame clones only, minus some. This table has approximately 170,000 clones, approximately 80% appearing once. Sequencing used PBMCs. All receptors derive from a boy between 2 and 10 years old in good health and CMV-seronegative. Each CDR3 is given with its conserved first and last residue. Each record gives: CDR3 DNA, CDR3 protein, clone size, J gene, V gene, D gene. D genes are given only for firm matches. The size field is filled for only some rows; it gives once, few, many or a size class.

TGTGCCAGCAGCTTAAACAGGAACACTGAAGCTTTCTTT,CASSLNRNTEAFF,NA,TRBJ1-1,TRBV11-2,NA
TGTGCCAGTAGTTCCATCGGGACTAGTACAGATACGCAGTATTTT,CASSSIGTSTDTQYF,NA,TRBJ2-3,TRBV19,TRBD2
TGTGCCATCAGGGATAACAGGGGGGTCTATGGCTACACCTTC,CAIRDNRGVYGYTF,NA,TRBJ1-2,TRBV10-3,TRBD1
TGTGCCAGCAGTTCGTTTGGGCAGATAGGTGAGCAGTTCTTC,CASSSFGQIGEQFF,NA,TRBJ2-1,TRBV27,NA
TGTGCCAGCAGCTTACTAGCTCGGATTACCTATGAGCAGTTCTTC,CASSLLARITYEQFF,NA,TRBJ2-1,TRBV7-8,NA
TGTGCTAGCAGCTTAGGGGGCGTTCACACCGGGGAGCTGTTTTTT,CASSLGGVHTGELFF,NA,TRBJ2-2,TRBV7-7,TRBD1
TGTGCCAGCAGCAAAGTCAGCGGGGCTACACGGTACAATGAGCAGTTCTTC,CASSKVSGATRYNEQFF,once,TRBJ2-1,TRBV21-1,NA
TGTGCCAGCAGCTTAAGCGGAGAAGTGAACACCGGGGAGCTGTTTTTT,CASSLSGEVNTGELFF,few,TRBJ2-2,TRBV7-9,NA
TGCGCCAGCAGCTTTTCTCCTACAGATACGCAGTATTTT,CASSFSPTDTQYF,NA,TRBJ2-3,TRBV5-1,NA
TGTGCCAGCAGTGGAAAACCCCCCACAACCCATGAGCAGTTCTTC,CASSGKPPTTHEQFF,NA,TRBJ2-1,TRBV25-1,NA
TGTGCCAGCAGTGTGACAGGGGCCAATTCACCCCTCCACTTT,CASSVTGANSPLHF,NA,TRBJ1-6,TRBV25-1,TRBD1
TGTGCTAGTGGTTCTCCAGGGGGCGGAGGAGGAAACACCATATATTTT,CASGSPGGGGGNTIYF,NA,TRBJ1-3,TRBV12-5,TRBD1
TGCAGCGTCGACGACAGGGCAGAGACCCAGTACTTC,CSVDDRAETQYF,NA,TRBJ2-5,TRBV29-1,TRBD1
TGTGCCAGCAGCAGCTTGACAGGGAACGAAAAACTGTTTTTT,CASSSLTGNEKLFF,NA,TRBJ1-4,TRBV7-9,TRBD1
TGCGCCAGCAGCCAAGTACTAGCGGGAAAGAACAATGAGCAGTTCTTC,CASSQVLAGKNNEQFF,NA,TRBJ2-1,TRBV4-1,TRBD2
TGTGCCAGCAGCTGGGGGGTTTCGGTCGCTGAAGCTTTCTTT,CASSWGVSVAEAFF,NA,TRBJ1-1,TRBV5-5,NA
TGTGCCAGCAGCTTATCGAGGGAGCAGTACTTC,CASSLSREQYF,NA,TRBJ2-7,TRBV5-8,NA
TGTGCCAGCACCGTACAGGGCTCTGGAAACACCATATATTTT,CASTVQGSGNTIYF,NA,TRBJ1-3,TRBV2,NA
TGTGCCAGCAGAACCGGGACAGAGATACCCGGGGAGCTGTTTTTT,CASRTGTEIPGELFF,NA,TRBJ2-2,TRBV25-1,TRBD1
TGTGCCAGCAGCTCTTACCGACACGCCTCTTGGGACACTGAAGCTTTCTTT,CASSSYRHASWDTEAFF,NA,TRBJ1-1,TRBV11-2,NA
TGTGCCAGCAGCGCTAATCCGGGACTAGGAGTTGCAGATACGCAGTATTTT,CASSANPGLGVADTQYF,few,TRBJ2-3,TRBV9,TRBD2
TGTGCCAGCAGTTACGGGTCAGCGGGGGGTGCAGATACGCAGTATTTT,CASSYGSAGGADTQYF,NA,TRBJ2-3,TRBV6-6,TRBD2
TGCGCCAGCAGCTTAGGGAGGGTCTCGGACAATGAGCAGTTCTTC,CASSLGRVSDNEQFF,once,TRBJ2-1,TRBV5-1,TRBD2
TGTGCCAGCAGCTTAGGGGGCCTCCTCTATGGCTACACCTTC,CASSLGGLLYGYTF,NA,TRBJ1-2,TRBV7-8,NA
TGTGCCAGCAGCTTCAGGGGGCCCAACACAGATACGCAGTATTTT,CASSFRGPNTDTQYF,NA,TRBJ2-3,TRBV5-4,TRBD1
TGTGCCGGACGAGGGTACCCCTACGAGCAGTACTTC,CAGRGYPYEQYF,NA,TRBJ2-7,TRBV2,NA
TGTGCCAGCAGTTACAATGGACAGGGCTATGGCTACACCTTC,CASSYNGQGYGYTF,NA,TRBJ1-2,TRBV6-5,TRBD1
TGCGCCAGCAGTGACGGGACAGGGGATGGCTACACCTTC,CASSDGTGDGYTF,NA,TRBJ1-2,TRBV10-1,TRBD1
TGTGCCATCAGGGCCCGTAATAATTCACCCCTCCACTTT,CAIRARNNSPLHF,NA,TRBJ1-6,TRBV10-3,NA
TGTGCCAGCAGCTTAGCTTCCCCGGGACTAGCGGGGGGGTACAATGAGCAGTTCTTC,CASSLASPGLAGGYNEQFF,NA,TRBJ2-1,TRBV7-8,TRBD2
TGTGCCTGCCGCCTTAGCGGGAGTTCCTACGAGCAGTACTTC,CACRLSGSSYEQYF,NA,TRBJ2-7,TRBV30,TRBD2
TGTGCCAGCAGTGAAGTGGGGGCGGGAGCGGCTAATGAGCAGTTCTTC,CASSEVGAGAANEQFF,NA,TRBJ2-1,TRBV6-1,NA
TGTGCCAGCAGGAAAGAGGCCCGTGAGGGAGAGACCCAGTACTTC,CASRKEAREGETQYF,NA,TRBJ2-5,TRBV28,NA
TGTGCCAGCAGCGCGGGACCGTTCTATGGCTACACCTTC,CASSAGPFYGYTF,NA,TRBJ1-2,TRBV5-6,NA
TGTGCCAGCAGCTTAGAGGATAGGCGGGGCTACACCTTC,CASSLEDRRGYTF,NA,TRBJ1-2,TRBV7-2,NA
TGTGCCAGCAGCGCCCTAGCGGAGTCCTACGAGCAGTACTTC,CASSALAESYEQYF,NA,TRBJ2-7,TRBV7-9,TRBD2
TGCGCCAGCAGCCAAGATCAGAGACAGTTACAAAGCTCCTACGAGCAGTACTTC,CASSQDQRQLQSSYEQYF,NA,TRBJ2-7,TRBV4-1,NA
TGTGCCAGCAGCCCTGGACTAGCGGGGGGGATGGAGACCCAGTACTTC,CASSPGLAGGMETQYF,NA,TRBJ2-5,TRBV11-2,TRBD2
TGTGCCAGCAGCTTACGTTCAGCGGGGGGAAACACCATATATTTT,CASSLRSAGGNTIYF,NA,TRBJ1-3,TRBV7-2,NA
TGTGCCAGCAGTGATCCCGGGACAGGGGGCTATGGCTACACCTTC,CASSDPGTGGYGYTF,NA,TRBJ1-2,TRBV6-6,TRBD1
TGCGCCAGCAGCTTGGTCCGCGGGGGCCAGGACAAAAACATTCAGTACTTC,CASSLVRGGQDKNIQYF,NA,TRBJ2-4,TRBV5-1,NA
TGTGCCAGCAGCTTGGCCCCCGGACAGGGCAATCAGCCCCAGCATTTT,CASSLAPGQGNQPQHF,few,TRBJ1-5,TRBV5-8,TRBD1
TGTGCCAGCAGTTACGCAGGTCTAACTGAAGCTTTCTTT,CASSYAGLTEAFF,NA,TRBJ1-1,TRBV6-5,NA
TGTGCCAGCAGCTTTATAGCTTATACAGGGGGCCTGAACACTGAAGCTTTCTTT,CASSFIAYTGGLNTEAFF,NA,TRBJ1-1,TRBV11-2,TRBD1
TGTGCCATCAGTGAGTCGTCTCCCCTTGCGTTGGAGACCCAGTACTTC,CAISESSPLALETQYF,NA,TRBJ2-5,TRBV10-3,NA
TGTGCCAGCAGTGCCCTAGGGGGTACCGGGGAGCTGTTTTTT,CASSALGGTGELFF,NA,TRBJ2-2,TRBV6-4,NA
TGCGCCAGCAGTGAAGGTAGCGGGGGGACAACCTACAATGAGCAGTTCTTC,CASSEGSGGTTYNEQFF,NA,TRBJ2-1,TRBV10-2,TRBD2
TGTGCCAGTAGTATAGGGGGGACAGGGATAGATGGTGAGCAGTTCTTC,CASSIGGTGIDGEQFF,NA,TRBJ2-1,TRBV19,TRBD1
TGCGCCAGCAGCCAAGCCCCACAGCCCGTATACGAGCAGTACTTC,CASSQAPQPVYEQYF,NA,TRBJ2-7,TRBV4-1,NA
TGTGCCAGCAGCTCCCGCGGGGTAAGCTATGGCTACACCTTC,CASSSRGVSYGYTF,NA,TRBJ1-2,TRBV13,NA
TGCGCCAGCAGCTTAGCAGGCGAGAACACTGAAGCTTTCTTT,CASSLAGENTEAFF,NA,TRBJ1-1,TRBV5-1,NA
TGTGCCAGCAGCCCCACTAGCGGGAAGGGCGAGCAGTACTTC,CASSPTSGKGEQYF,NA,TRBJ2-7,TRBV9,TRBD2
TGCACCAGCAGCCCAGGACTAGCGCGAATCCAAGAGACCCAGTACTTC,CTSSPGLARIQETQYF,NA,TRBJ2-5,TRBV1,NA
TGTGCCAGCGGGAAGGGGGCGAACACTGAAGCTTTCTTT,CASGKGANTEAFF,NA,TRBJ1-1,TRBV6-5,TRBD1
TGCGCCAGCAGCTTGGAGGTGGGGAGGGGCGGCTACACCTTC,CASSLEVGRGGYTF,NA,TRBJ1-2,TRBV5-1,NA
TGTGCCAGCAGCTTAACAGGGGGCCGGGCTGAAGCTTTCTTT,CASSLTGGRAEAFF,NA,TRBJ1-1,TRBV5-8,TRBD1
TGTGCCAGCAGCTTCCCGAGGGCGGGGACTGGGGCCAACGTCCTGACTTTC,CASSFPRAGTGANVLTF,NA,TRBJ2-6,TRBV7-9,NA
TGTGCCAGCAGCTTAGCCCAGGGTGAAAAACTGTTTTTT,CASSLAQGEKLFF,NA,TRBJ1-4,TRBV7-6,NA
TGCGCCAGCAGCCAGTTATATAGGACAGGGGCTTATGAGCAGTTCTTC,CASSQLYRTGAYEQFF,few,TRBJ2-1,TRBV4-3,TRBD1
TGTGCCAGCAACAAGGGGGCGGAGACCCAGTACTTC,CASNKGAETQYF,few,TRBJ2-5,TRBV11-3,TRBD1